What follows are 23 T cell receptor beta chains derived from one specimen sequenced in a study of T cell repertoires in cytomegalovirus infection. TCRdb reanalysed the reads using MiXCR and keeps one entry per CDR3 protein. The sample includes approximately 990,000 distinct CDR3 sequences, 31% of them seen just once. These receptors have no known antigen. Sequencing was performed on cultured CD8+ T cells from PBMCs, taken from culture after CMV antigen stimulation. Receptor source: a human donor in good health (CMV status not recorded). Some clones in this sample may be carry-over from other donors' samples.

This chain links TRBV6-5 with TRBJ2-1, with TRBD1 matching 8 bases. The CDR3 contains 16 residues. CDR1 is MNHEY, CDR2 SVGAGI, per germline. Losses at the gene ends were 6 bases for V and 9 bases for J; bases not matched to a gene: 16. The CDR3 coding sequence is TGTGCCAGCAGCCTTCGTGCTCGCGACAGGGGTAGTGAGCAGTTCTTC. Its protein is CASSLRARDRGSEQFF.

As concerns this clonotype: At one end, the junction sequence differs from germline, possibly due to a read error. V is TRBV11-2 and J is TRBJ2-5, with D uncertain. This CDR3 is 15 amino acids long. The germline CDR1 and CDR2 sequences are SGHAT and FQNNGV. The DNA of the CDR3 is TGTGCTAGCAGCTTATCGAGGAAATCCCAAGAGACCCAGTACTTC. Translation: CASSLSRKSQETQYF.

This clonotype appeared a few times. The chain carries TRBV6-5 and TRBJ2-1, with 7 bases identical to TRBD2. The V segment lost 6 bases and the J segment 5 bases; nucleotides outside the gene matches: 4. The CDR3 length is 13 residues. CDR1 and CDR2 from the germline V gene are MNHEY and SVGAGI. The CDR3 loop is CASSGDYDNEQFF. For the CDR3, the DNA is TGTGCCAGCAGCGGGGACTACGACAATGAGCAGTTCTTC.

This clonotype has ten or more counts. The chain has TRBV7-8 and TRBJ2-3, with D tentatively TRBD2 (7 bases). V dropped 10 bases and J dropped 5 bases, with 31 bases sitting between them. Germline CDR1 is SGHVS and CDR2 is FQNEAQ. The CDR3 is 18 residues long. CDR3 nucleotide sequence: TGTGCCACCGAACTACTCTATGGCATTCCGGGGGGCGGAGATACGCAGTATTTT. Protein: CATELLYGIPGGGDTQYF.

CDR3 coding DNA: TGCAGCGTTCAGACAGGTCACTCCTACGAGCAGTACGTC. Its protein is CSVQTGHSYEQYV. The genes are TRBV29-1 and TRBJ2-7, with D possibly being TRBD1 (6 bases). Trimming removed 5 bases from V and 0 bases from J, with 11 bases in between. The CDR3 consists of 13 residues. Germline CDR1 SQVTM, CDR2 ANQGSEA.

The chain links TRBV5-6 to TRBJ2-7; D gene unclear. Germline values: CDR1 SGHDT, CDR2 YYEEEE. The ends were cut back, 6 bases at V and 4 bases at J, with 14 bases in the middle. CDR3 length: 13 amino acids. CDR3 bases: TGTGCCAGCACCTTAGGAGCAGGATACGAGCAGTACGTC. This gives the protein CASTLGAGYEQYV.

At least ten counts were recorded for this clonotype. V and J are TRBV7-2 and TRBJ2-3, with a weak D call TRBD1 (5 bases). The CDR3 is made up of 14 amino acids. Germline loops: CDR1 SGHTA, CDR2 FQGNSA. The V and J ends lost 3 bases and 6 bases respectively, with 13 bases between them. Here the CDR3 DNA reads TGTGCCAGCAGCTTCCTGGACATGGGGGATACGCAGTATTTT. Amino acids: CASSFLDMGDTQYF. Drawing the rest from reference TRBV7-2 and TRBJ2-3, the complete variable domain is GAGVSQSPSNKVTEKGKDVELRCDPISGHTALYWYRQSLGQGLEFLIYFQGNSAPDKSGLPSDRFSAERTGGSVSTLTIQRTQQEDSAVYLCASSFLDMGDTQYFGPGTRLTVL.

V and J are TRBV7-1 and TRBJ1-1; weak D call: TRBD1 (6 bases). TRBV7-1 is filed as an ORF, its function uncertain. With 3 bases removed from V and 6 bases from J, the gap between germline ends came to 14 bases. CDR3 length equals 14 residues. The CDR3 nucleotides read TGTGCCAGCAGCTCCGGGTGGGCAGGGGCTGAAGCTTTCTTT. This sequence encodes CASSSGWAGAEAFF.

The V and J genes are TRBV6-6 and TRBJ2-5; D call uncertain. The CDR3 runs 14 residues. The germline V and J ends were trimmed by 8 bases and 1 base, with 14 bases remaining between them. Germline loops: CDR1 MNHNY, CDR2 SVGAGI (reference sequence). The CDR3 sequence: CASFPRRIQETQYF. The CDR3 coding sequence is TGTGCCAGCTTTCCGAGACGGATCCAAGAGACCCAGTACTTC.

A few counts support this clonotype. The gene calls are TRBV19 and TRBJ1-1, with D unresolved. The CDR3 runs 11 residues. V was shortened by 3 bases and J by 5 bases, with 4 bases between the two germline ends. Germline lookup yields CDR1 LNHDA and CDR2 SQIVND (reference sequence). In nucleotides, the CDR3 is TGTGCCAGTAGTATGAGTACTGAAGCTTTCTTT. Translating gives CASSMSTEAFF. The entire variable domain, with the rest obtained from reference TRBV19 and TRBJ1-1, is as follows: DGGITQSPKYLFRKEGQNVTLSCEQNLNHDAMYWYRQDPGQGLRLIYYSQIVNDFQKGDIAEGYSVSREKKESFPLTVTSAQKNPTAFYLCASSMSTEAFFGQGTRLTVV.

This clonotype has only one observation. The V call is TRBV10-3, the J call TRBJ1-1, with unresolved D. The CDR3 has 13 amino acids. In germline, CDR1 is ENHRY, CDR2 SYGVKD. V shed 2 bases and J shed 1 base, with 5 bases lying between them. CDR3 amino acids: CAISEAKNTEAFF. The CDR3 DNA reads as TGTGCCATCAGTGAGGCCAAGAACACTGAAGCTTTCTTT.

This clonotype was seen only once. The V gene is TRBV9, the J gene TRBJ2-1, with 15 bases matching TRBD2. The CDR3 has 15 amino acids. The junction had 4 bases not matched to a gene; V was cut back by 3 bases and J by 9 bases. The germline V gene encodes CDR1 SGDLS and CDR2 YYNGEE. The CDR3 DNA follows: TGTGCCAGCAGCGGGACTAGCGGGGGGGCCGGTGAGCAGTTCTTC. This gives the protein CASSGTSGGAGEQFF.

The rearrangement joins TRBV11-3 to TRBJ2-7; D might be TRBD1 (5 bases). The germline V gene encodes CDR1 SGHNT and CDR2 YENEEA. The CDR3 is 15 residues long. Trimming removed 4 bases from V and 7 bases from J, with 20 bases in between. The CDR3 DNA is TGTGCCAGCAGCTCTCACGACTCCAACAGGATAGAGCAGTACTTC. Translating gives CASSSHDSNRIEQYF.

Here the CDR3 DNA reads TGTGCCAGCAGTTACTTGACAGACGAAGAGACCCAGTACTTC. Its protein product is CASSYLTDEETQYF. This chain connects TRBV6-2 or TRBV6-3 to TRBJ2-5; TRBD1 is a possible D gene (5 bases). Looked up from germline, CDR1 is MNHEY and CDR2 is SVGEGT. The length of the CDR3 is 14 residues. Between the trimmed V and J ends, which lost 1 base and 3 bases, there was a span of 9 bases.

This rearrangement joins TRBV6-2 or TRBV6-3 to TRBJ2-3, with D perhaps TRBD2 (5 bases). Germline loops: CDR1 MNHEY, CDR2 SVGEGT. This CDR3 spans 13 amino acids. Trimming cost V 8 bases and J 6 bases, with 15 bases left between them. As DNA, the CDR3 is TGTGCCAGCGCGGACTTCCTTTCGGATACGCAGTATTTT. Translation: CASADFLSDTQYF.

The CDR3 DNA reads TGCGCCAGCCTGGGGGTGCACAATGAGCAGTTCTTC. It encodes CASLGVHNEQFF. The V call is TRBV10-2, the J call TRBJ2-1; D tentatively reads TRBD1 or TRBD2 (5 bases each). CDR1 is WSHSY, CDR2 SAAADI, per germline. V was clipped by 8 bases and J by 5 bases, with 10 bases between them. The CDR3 is 12 residues long.

This clonotype appeared a few times. The CDR3 loop is CSGVGSRTSTDTQYF. The CDR3 nucleotides read TGCAGTGGTGTAGGCAGCCGCACTAGCACAGATACGCAGTATTTT. This sequence joins TRBV20-1 and TRBJ2-3; D uncertain. V lost 7 bases and J lost 0, with 17 bases in between. Germline CDR1 and CDR2: DFQATT and SNEGSKA (reference sequence). CDR3 size: 15 residues.

This chain uses TRBV4-1 with TRBJ2-5; TRBD2 is a possible D gene (6 bases). From germline, CDR1 is MGHRA and CDR2 YSYEKL. Between the trimmed V and J ends, which lost 1 base and 2 bases, there was a span of 11 bases. CDR3 length: 15 residues. CDR3 region: CASSQVGGPQETQYF. CDR3 bases: TGCGCCAGCAGCCAAGTCGGGGGACCTCAAGAGACCCAGTACTTC.

For the CDR3, the DNA is TGTGCCAGCAGCCAAGGAGGTAGCGGGGAAATCACAGATACGCAGTATTTT. Its translation is CASSQGGSGEITDTQYF. This chain uses TRBV3-1 with TRBJ2-3; 8 bases agree with TRBD2. The V and J ends lost 1 base and 2 bases, in that order; junction bases with no gene match: 8. CDR1 and CDR2 from the germline V gene are LGHDT and YNNKEL (reference sequence). There are 17 residues in the CDR3.

The J gene is TRBJ2-3, the V gene TRBV7-2; possibly TRBD1 for D (6 bases). The CDR3 runs to 22 residues. Germline V CDR1 and CDR2: SGHTA, FQGNSA. The ends were cut back, 0 bases at V and 3 bases at J, with 31 bases in the middle. This CDR3 reads CASSLAPKVIYRAPIGTDTQYF. Here the CDR3 DNA reads TGTGCCAGCAGCTTAGCCCCAAAGGTTATCTACAGGGCCCCCATCGGAACAGATACGCAGTATTTT.

This clonotype was detected ten times or more. The rearrangement joins TRBV7-3 to TRBJ2-1; 9 bases align to TRBD2. V was clipped by 5 bases and J by 8 bases; unmatched bases: 13. CDR1 is SGHTA and CDR2 is FQGTGA in the germline V gene. The CDR3 is 16 amino acids. The CDR3 bases are TGTGCCAGCAGCCTATCCTTTGGCGGGGGGGCTTATGAGCAGTTCTTC. Translating gives CASSLSFGGGAYEQFF. Complete variable domain (other parts from reference TRBV7-3 and TRBJ2-1): GAGVSQTPSNKVTEKGKYVELRCDPISGHTALYWYRQSLGQGPEFLIYFQGTGAADDSGLPNDRFFAVRPEGSVSTLKIQRTERGDSAVYLCASSLSFGGGAYEQFFGPGTRLTVL.

V is TRBV9 and J is TRBJ1-3; TRBD1 might be the D (6 bases). The germline V and J ends were trimmed by 1 base and 3 bases, with 11 bases remaining between them. Germline values: CDR1 SGDLS, CDR2 YYNGEE. The CDR3 is 15 residues long. DNA of the CDR3: TGTGCCAGCAGCGTACACAGGGAAGGTGGAAACACCATATATTTT. Its protein product is CASSVHREGGNTIYF. Using reference TRBV9 and TRBJ1-3 for the parts outside the CDR3, the full variable domain is DSGVTQTPKHLITATGQRVTLRCSPRSGDLSVYWYQQSLDQGLQFLIQYYNGEERAKGNILERFSAQQFPDLHSELNLSSLELGDSALYFCASSVHREGGNTIYFGEGSWLTVV.

As concerns this clonotype: The CDR3 end shows no conserved phenylalanine or tryptophan, and so a read error is likely. The chain employs TRBV7-8 and TRBJ2-1, with D unclear. V lost 5 bases and J lost 0, with 14 bases in between. CDR3 size: 16 residues. CDR1 and CDR2 (germline): SGHVS, FQNEAQ. The CDR3 reads CASSSLGRSSYNEQFV. The CDR3 DNA reads as TGTGCCAGCAGCAGCCTAGGACGAAGCTCCTACAATGAGCAGTTCGTC.